This TCR beta chain emerged from a study of T-cell memory formation after mild COVID-19. Study findings and constraints: The SARS-CoV-2 specificity of second-wave clones reaching peak at day 37 remained unverified. Contracting clones, day 15 to 85, had balanced CD4/CD8, and later expanders favored CD4+.

In this sample, this clonotype turned up a few times. Its specificity is unknown. In TCRdb, the 5' RACE reads were re-called with MiXCR into one record per CDR3 protein. The sample consists of 470,000 or so distinct CDR3 sequences, roughly 17% of them appearing once. This CDR3 has 15 amino acids. The germline V gene encodes CDR1 SGHKS and CDR2 YYEKEE (reference sequence). V shed 4 bases and J shed 4 bases, with 14 bases lying between them. The specimen was PBMCs or a T cell subset sorted from them (not recorded which). This chain links TRBV5-5 with TRBJ2-2; D remains ambiguous. The TCR originated in a man younger than 35 who had mild COVID-19 (a few samples of this study predate the infection). Cell type and time point are not known. The CDR3 loop reads CASSGRPGRTGELFF. In DNA, the CDR3 is TGTGCCAGCAGCGGCAGACCCGGGCGCACCGGGGAGCTGTTTTTT. The full variable domain, in which reference TRBV5-5 and TRBJ2-2 provide the parts outside the CDR3, is DAGVTQSPTHLIKTRGQQVTLRCSPISGHKSVSWYQQVLGQGPQFIFQYYEKEERGRGNFPDRFSARQFPNYSSELNVNALLLGDSALYLCASSGRPGRTGELFFGEGSRLTVL.